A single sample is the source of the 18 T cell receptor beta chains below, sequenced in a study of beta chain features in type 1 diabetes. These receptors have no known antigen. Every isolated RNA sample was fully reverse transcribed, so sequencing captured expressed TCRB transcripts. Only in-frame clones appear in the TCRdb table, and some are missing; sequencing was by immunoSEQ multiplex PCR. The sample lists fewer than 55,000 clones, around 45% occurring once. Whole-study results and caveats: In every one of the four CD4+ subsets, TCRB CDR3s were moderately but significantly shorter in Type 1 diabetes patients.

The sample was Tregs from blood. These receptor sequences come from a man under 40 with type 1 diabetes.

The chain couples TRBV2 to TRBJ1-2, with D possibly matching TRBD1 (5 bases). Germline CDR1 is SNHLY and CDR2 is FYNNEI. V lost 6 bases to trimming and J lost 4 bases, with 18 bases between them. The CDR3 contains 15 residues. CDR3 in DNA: TGTGCCAGCAGGGCGAGACAGAACCAGCGCTATGGCTACACCTTC. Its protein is CASRARQNQRYGYTF.

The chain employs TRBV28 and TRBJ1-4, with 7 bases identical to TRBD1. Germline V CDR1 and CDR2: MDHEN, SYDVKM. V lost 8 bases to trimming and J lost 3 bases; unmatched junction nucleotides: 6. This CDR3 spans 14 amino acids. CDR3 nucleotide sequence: TGTGCCAGCGGAAAGGGACAGTCTAATGAAAAACTGTTTTTT. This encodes CASGKGQSNEKLFF. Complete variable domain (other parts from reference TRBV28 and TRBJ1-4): DVKVTQSSRYLVKRTGEKVFLECVQDMDHENMFWYRQDPGLGLRLIYFSYDVKMKEKGDIPEGYSVSREKKERFSLILESASTNQTSMYLCASGKGQSNEKLFFGSGTQLSVL.

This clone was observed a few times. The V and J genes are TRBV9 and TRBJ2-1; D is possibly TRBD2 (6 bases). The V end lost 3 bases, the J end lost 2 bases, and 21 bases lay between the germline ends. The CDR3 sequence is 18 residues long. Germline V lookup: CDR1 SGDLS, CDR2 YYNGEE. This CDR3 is CASSAGLSPEDPYNEQFF. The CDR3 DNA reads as TGTGCCAGCAGCGCCGGACTATCCCCGGAGGACCCCTACAATGAGCAGTTCTTC.

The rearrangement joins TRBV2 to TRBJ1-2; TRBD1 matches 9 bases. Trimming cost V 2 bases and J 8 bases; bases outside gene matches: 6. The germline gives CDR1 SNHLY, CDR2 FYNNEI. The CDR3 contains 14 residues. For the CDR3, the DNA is TGTGCCAGCAGTGAAACCGGGACAGGGTCCGGCTACACCTTC. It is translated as CASSETGTGSGYTF.

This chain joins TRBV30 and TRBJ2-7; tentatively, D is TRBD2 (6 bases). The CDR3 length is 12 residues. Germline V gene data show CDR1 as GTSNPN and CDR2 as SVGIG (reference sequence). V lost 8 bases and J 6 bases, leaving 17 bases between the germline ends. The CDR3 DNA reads TGTGCCGGAGGGTGGATGGCGGGCGAGCAGTACTTC. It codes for CAGGWMAGEQYF.

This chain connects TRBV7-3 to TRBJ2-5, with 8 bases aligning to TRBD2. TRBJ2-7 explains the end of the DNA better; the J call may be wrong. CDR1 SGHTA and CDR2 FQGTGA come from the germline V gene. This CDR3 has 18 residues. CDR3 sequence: CASSPVRRVAGLSYEQYF. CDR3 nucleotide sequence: TGTGCCAGCAGCCCCGTTCGTCGGGTAGCGGGGCTATCCTACGAGCAGTACTTC.

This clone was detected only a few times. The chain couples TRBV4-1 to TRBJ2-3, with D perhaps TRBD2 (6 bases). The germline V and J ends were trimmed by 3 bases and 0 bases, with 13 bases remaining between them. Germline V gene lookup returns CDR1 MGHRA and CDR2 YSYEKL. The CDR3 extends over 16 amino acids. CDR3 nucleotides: TGCGCCAGCAGCCACCAATTAGCGGCTAGCACAGATACGCAGTATTTT. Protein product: CASSHQLAASTDTQYF.

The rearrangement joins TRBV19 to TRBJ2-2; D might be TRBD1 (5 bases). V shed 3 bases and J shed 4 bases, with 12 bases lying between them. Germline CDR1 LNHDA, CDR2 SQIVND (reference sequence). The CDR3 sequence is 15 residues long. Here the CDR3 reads CASSIEGVATGELFF. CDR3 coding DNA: TGTGCCAGTAGTATCGAAGGGGTTGCCACCGGGGAGCTGTTTTTT.

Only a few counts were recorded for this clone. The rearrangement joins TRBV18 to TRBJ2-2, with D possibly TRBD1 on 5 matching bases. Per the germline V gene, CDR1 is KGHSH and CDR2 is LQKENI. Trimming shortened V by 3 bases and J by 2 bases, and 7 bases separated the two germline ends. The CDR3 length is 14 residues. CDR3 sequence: CASSPDRNTGELFF. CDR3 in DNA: TGTGCCAGCTCACCCGACAGAAACACCGGGGAGCTGTTTTTT.

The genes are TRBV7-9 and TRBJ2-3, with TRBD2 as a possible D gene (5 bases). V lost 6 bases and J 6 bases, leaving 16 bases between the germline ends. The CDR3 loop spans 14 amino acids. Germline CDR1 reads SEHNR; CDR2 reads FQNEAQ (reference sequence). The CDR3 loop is CASSSGPRGDTQYF. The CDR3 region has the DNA TGTGCCAGCAGTTCGGGCCCTCGAGGGGATACGCAGTATTTT.

CDR3 DNA: TGTGCCAGCTCAGGCTCAACAGGGAACCAAGAGACCCAGTACTTC. This encodes CASSGSTGNQETQYF. V and J are TRBV18 and TRBJ2-5; a weak D match, TRBD1 (6 bases). Germline loops: CDR1 KGHSH, CDR2 LQKENI. Between the trimmed V and J ends, which lost 5 bases and 0 bases, there was a span of 13 bases. This CDR3 spans 15 amino acids.

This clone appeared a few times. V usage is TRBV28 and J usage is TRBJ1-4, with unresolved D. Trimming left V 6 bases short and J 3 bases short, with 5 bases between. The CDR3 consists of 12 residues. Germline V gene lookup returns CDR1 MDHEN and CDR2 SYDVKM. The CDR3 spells CASRRPNEKLFF. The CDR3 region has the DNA TGTGCCAGCAGGCGGCCTAATGAAAAACTGTTTTTT.

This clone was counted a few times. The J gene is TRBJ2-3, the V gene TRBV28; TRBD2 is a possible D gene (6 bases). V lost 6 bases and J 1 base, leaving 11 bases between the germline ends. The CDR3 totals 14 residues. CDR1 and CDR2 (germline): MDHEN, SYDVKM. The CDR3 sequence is CASSHTGGTDTQYF. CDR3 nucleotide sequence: TGTGCCAGCAGCCATACGGGGGGCACAGATACGCAGTATTTT.

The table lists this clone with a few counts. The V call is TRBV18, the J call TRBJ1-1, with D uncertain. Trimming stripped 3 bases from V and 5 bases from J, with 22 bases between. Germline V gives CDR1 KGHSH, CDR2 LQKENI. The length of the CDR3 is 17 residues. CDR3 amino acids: CASSPGFSSSRGTEAFF. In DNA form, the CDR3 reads TGTGCCAGCTCACCGGGTTTTAGCAGTTCCCGGGGAACTGAAGCTTTCTTT.

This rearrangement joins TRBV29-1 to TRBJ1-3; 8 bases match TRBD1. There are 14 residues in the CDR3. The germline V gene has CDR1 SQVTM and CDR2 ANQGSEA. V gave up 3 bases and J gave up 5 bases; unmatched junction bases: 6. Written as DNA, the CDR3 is TGCAGCGTTGACGTGACAGGGGCTCGAAACACCATATATTTT. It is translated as CSVDVTGARNTIYF. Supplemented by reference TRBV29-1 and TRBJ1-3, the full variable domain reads SAVISQKPSRDICQRGTSLTIQCQVDSQVTMMFWYRQQPGQSLTLIATANQGSEATYESGFVIDKFPISRPNLTFSTLTVSNMSPEDSSIYLCSVDVTGARNTIYFGEGSWLTVV.

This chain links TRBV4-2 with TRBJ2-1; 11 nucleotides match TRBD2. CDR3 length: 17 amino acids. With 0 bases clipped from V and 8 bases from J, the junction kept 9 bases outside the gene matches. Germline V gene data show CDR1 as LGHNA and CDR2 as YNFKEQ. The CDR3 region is CASSQDLTSGSMDEQFF. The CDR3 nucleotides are TGTGCCAGCAGCCAAGATCTTACTAGCGGGAGTATGGATGAGCAGTTCTTC.

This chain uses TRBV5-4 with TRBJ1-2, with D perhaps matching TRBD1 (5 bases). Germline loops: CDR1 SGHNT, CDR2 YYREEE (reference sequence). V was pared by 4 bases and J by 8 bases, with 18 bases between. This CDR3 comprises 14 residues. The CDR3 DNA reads TGTGCCAGCAGCCCTGACAGAGGCGTCCAGGGCTACACCTTC. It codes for CASSPDRGVQGYTF.

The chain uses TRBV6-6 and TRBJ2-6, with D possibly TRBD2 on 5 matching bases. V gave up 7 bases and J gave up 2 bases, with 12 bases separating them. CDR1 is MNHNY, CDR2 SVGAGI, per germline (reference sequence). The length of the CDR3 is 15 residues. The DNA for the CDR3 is TGTGCCAGCAAGAGGGATAAAGCTGGGGCCAACGTCCTGACTTTC. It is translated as CASKRDKAGANVLTF.